Listed here is a single TCR beta chain. The sample holds a few counts of this clone. The target of this receptor is not known. Nothing much larger sits one base from this clone, and base qualities are not available. This sample was taken from a study of blood T cell repertoires in COVID-19 (dated by TCRdb to the early 2020s). In terms of the full investigation: The collaborator samples originated in the United States, Italy and Spain and spanned the acute and convalescent phases of COVID-19. Subjects who had been exposed to COVID-19, were actively infected with it, or had recovered from it provided the deeply sampled blood TCRbeta repertoires that made up the dataset. A freely available public database, intended as a resource for researchers studying the immune response to SARS-CoV-2, is where the repertoires were released. A de-identified subject ID, COVID-19 status, age in years and sex were almost always included in the sample metadata. The prospective study material was composed of cDNA or gDNA derived from T cells, B-cell-depleted T cells, or PBMCs. The samples were drawn from two sources: the first 160 participants of the ongoing ImmuneRACE study, and fewer than 1,500 subjects contributed by 6 global collaborators. Where HLA class I and class II types were available, the types were taken from metadata supplied by the sample provider, not from assay-based typing. General conclusions and limits of the study: The amount of clinical and demographic metadata varied by source and participant and was provided uncurated.

Collaborating institutions collected whole blood in K2EDTA tubes following their own protocols. For TCRbeta analysis, collaborator samples were shipped as frozen whole blood, as isolated PBMCs, or as DNA extracted from either sample type. The immunoSEQ Assay, a bias-controlled multiplex PCR, was used to amplify TCRbeta CDR3 regions from genomic DNA. The source study handled its data this way. Within the assay, amplification of reference gene primers was used to estimate how many nucleated cells each sample contained. Sequence reads were collapsed and filtered to measure the absolute abundance of every unique TCRbeta CDR3 rearrangement. For each sample, productive Simpson clonality was calculated by taking the square root of Simpson's diversity index across productive rearrangements. TCRdb holds this immuneACCESS table with in-frame rearrangements only. Some clones are missing; in checked studies, unresolved V genes explain under half, and the rest has no known cause. That table furnishes V, J and clone size, whereas the DNA furnished D and trimming. The sample table records around 120,000 clones; 71% of these occur just once. The ten largest clones capture 0.75% to 0.9% of the sample.

The receptor was derived from a human donor with acute or convalescent COVID-19. The donor label of this sample is uncertain. Sequences were obtained from peripheral blood.

The DNA reads as follows: TGTGCCAGCTCACCGGGGGGTACGCATAGGGGCGAGCAGTACTTC. This codes for CASSPGGTHRGEQYF. This chain joins TRBV18 to TRBJ2-7, with a weak D call of TRBD2 (6 bases match). V is pared back by 3 bases and J by 6 bases, with 18 bases lying between the germline termini. From cysteine to phenylalanine, the CDR3 is 15 amino acids long. Just CDR3 DNA is preserved here, 45 bases in frame from base 1. Via the germline V gene, CDR1 is KGHSH and CDR2 LQKENI.